The rows below give T cell receptor beta chains drawn from one sample of a study of cytomegalovirus exposure and HLA in healthy donors. Produced via immunoSEQ multiplex PCR; TCRdb's table is partial and in-frame only. The sample contains 80,000 to 100,000 clones, about 90% of which appear only once. Sequencing used PBMCs. The receptor set was obtained from a man between 18 and 35 years old in good health and CMV-seropositive. Both conserved end residues are part of each CDR3. Each record gives: J gene, V gene, D gene, CDR3 DNA, CDR3 protein. A D gene is named only where the DNA matches it firmly.

>TRBJ2-2|TRBV9|-
TGTGCCAGCAGCGTAGAGAGAGGTTGGACCGGGGAGCTGTTTTTT
CASSVERGWTGELFF
>TRBJ1-1|TRBV6-5|TRBD1
TGTGCCAGCAGACGGGGGACAGGCAACACTGAAGCTTTCTTT
CASRRGTGNTEAFF
>TRBJ2-3|TRBV9|TRBD1
TGTGCCAGCAGCGCCCAGGGACAGCTGGACGTGGATACGCAGTATTTT
CASSAQGQLDVDTQYF
>TRBJ2-2|TRBV6-1|-
TGTGCCAGCAGTGGCCAGATGTATAACACCGGGGAGCTGTTTTTT
CASSGQMYNTGELFF
>TRBJ2-7|TRBV11-2|-
TGTGCCAGCAGCTTATGGGCAGGGCTGTACTTC
CASSLWAGLYF
>TRBJ1-5|TRBV27|TRBD1
TGTGCCAGCAGTTCCCAGACAGGGGGGTATAGCAATCAGCCCCAGCATTTT
CASSSQTGGYSNQPQHF
>TRBJ2-7|TRBV10-3|-
TGTGCCATCAGTGAAAACAGTGGCAACTCCTACGAGCAGTACTTC
CAISENSGNSYEQYF
>TRBJ1-5|TRBV28|TRBD1
TGTGCCAGCAGTTCCCGATTGGACAGGGTTAGCAATCAGCCCCAGCATTTT
CASSSRLDRVSNQPQHF
>TRBJ2-1|TRBV5-1|-
TGCGCCAGCAGCTTGCTGACAGGAACCTACAATGAGCAGTTCTTC
CASSLLTGTYNEQFF
>TRBJ2-7|TRBV7-6|TRBD2
TGTGCCAGCAGCTTAGAACTAGCGGGTTCCTACGAGCAGTACTTC
CASSLELAGSYEQYF
>TRBJ2-3|TRBV6-1|-
TGTGCCAGCAGTATCCTCGGAGATACGCAGTATTTT
CASSILGDTQYF
>TRBJ2-2|TRBV5-1|TRBD2
TGCGCCAGCAGCTTGGATGGCGGGGGGACCACCGGGGAGCTGTTTTTT
CASSLDGGGTTGELFF
>TRBJ1-2|TRBV4-3|-
TGCGCCAGCAGCCAGGCCCAGGCTGGCTATGGCTACACCTTC
CASSQAQAGYGYTF
>TRBJ1-3|TRBV28|-
TGTGCCAGCACCACTGGAAACACCATATATTTT
CASTTGNTIYF
>TRBJ2-3|TRBV4-3|-
TGCGCCAGCAGCCAAGATGGCGGTCAGCCAGATACGCAGTATTTT
CASSQDGGQPDTQYF
>TRBJ1-4|TRBV6-5|-
TGTGCCAGCAGTTTCAGGGTCTTAGGCGAAAAACTGTTTTTT
CASSFRVLGEKLFF
>TRBJ2-7|TRBV11-3|TRBD1
TGTGCCAGCAGGCCCGGGACAGGGTTCTACGAGCAGTACTTC
CASRPGTGFYEQYF
>TRBJ1-4|TRBV10-3|-
TGTGCCATCAGCCCATCGGACAGTGAAAAACTGTTTTTT
CAISPSDSEKLFF
>TRBJ2-3|TRBV19|TRBD2
TGTGCCAGTAGTCTGGGCGGGGGGTCAGATACGCAGTATTTT
CASSLGGGSDTQYF
>TRBJ2-3|TRBV25-1|-
TGTGCCAGCAGTGGTCTGGCGACACAGAGCCGGGATACGCAGTATTTT
CASSGLATQSRDTQYF
>TRBJ1-2|TRBV2|TRBD1
TGTGCCAGCAGGGACAGGGACGGCTACACCTTC
CASRDRDGYTF